The clone carrying this TCR beta chain was detected ten times or more. The data originate from a study of metastatic and nonmetastatic thyroid tumors. MiXCR re-clonotyped the PCR reads for TCRdb. The sample yields tens of thousands of clones, 17% seen once. Every patient was untreated before thyroid surgery. The sequencing input was blood. The clonotype comes from a male donor with papillary thyroid cancer or a benign thyroid nodule (not recorded which). Some clones in this sample may be carry-over from other donors' samples.

The CDR3 DNA sequence: TGCAGTGCTGGCGAGCCCATGTACACTGAAGCTTTCTTT. Amino acid sequence: CSAGEPMYTEAFF. The V and J genes are TRBV20-1 and TRBJ1-1; D unclear. This CDR3 comprises 13 residues. The germline V and J ends were trimmed by 5 bases and 3 bases, with 13 bases remaining between them. The germline CDR1 and CDR2 sequences are DFQATT and SNEGSKA (reference sequence).